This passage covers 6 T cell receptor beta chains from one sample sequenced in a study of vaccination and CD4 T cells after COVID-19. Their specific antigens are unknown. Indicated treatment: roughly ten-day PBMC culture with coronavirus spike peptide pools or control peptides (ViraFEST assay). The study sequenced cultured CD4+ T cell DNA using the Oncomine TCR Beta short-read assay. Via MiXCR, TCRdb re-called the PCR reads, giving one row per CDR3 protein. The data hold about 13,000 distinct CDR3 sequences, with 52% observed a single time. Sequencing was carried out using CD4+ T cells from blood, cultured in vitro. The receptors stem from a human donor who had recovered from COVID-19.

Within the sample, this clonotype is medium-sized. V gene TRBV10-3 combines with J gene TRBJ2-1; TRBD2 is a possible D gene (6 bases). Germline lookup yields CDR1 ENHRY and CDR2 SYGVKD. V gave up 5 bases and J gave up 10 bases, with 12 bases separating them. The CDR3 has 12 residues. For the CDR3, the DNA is TGTGCCATCAGTCCGGGACTCAGAGAGCAGTTCTTC. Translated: CAISPGLREQFF.

For the CDR3, the DNA is TGCGCCAGCAGCTTGGGTGGCAGCCCAGCGGTCCAGACCCAGTACTTC. This gives the protein CASSLGGSPAVQTQYF. The V and J genes are TRBV5-1 and TRBJ2-5; the D gene is possibly TRBD2 (5 bases). Germline values: CDR1 SGHRS, CDR2 YFSETQ. There are 16 residues in the CDR3. The germline V and J ends were trimmed by 0 bases and 6 bases, with 18 bases remaining between them.

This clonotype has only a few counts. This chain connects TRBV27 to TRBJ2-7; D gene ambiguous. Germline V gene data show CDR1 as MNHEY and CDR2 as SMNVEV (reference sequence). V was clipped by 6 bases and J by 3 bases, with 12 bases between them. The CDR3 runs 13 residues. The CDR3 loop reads CASRPNQDYEQYF. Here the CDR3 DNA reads TGTGCCAGCAGACCAAACCAAGACTACGAGCAGTACTTC.

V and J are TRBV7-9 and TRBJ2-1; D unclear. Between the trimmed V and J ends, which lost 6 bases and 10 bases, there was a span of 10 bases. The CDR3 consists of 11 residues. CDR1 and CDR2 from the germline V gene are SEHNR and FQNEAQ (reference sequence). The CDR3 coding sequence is TGTGCCAGCAGAAGAGAAGGGGAGCAGTTCTTC. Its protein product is CASRREGEQFF.

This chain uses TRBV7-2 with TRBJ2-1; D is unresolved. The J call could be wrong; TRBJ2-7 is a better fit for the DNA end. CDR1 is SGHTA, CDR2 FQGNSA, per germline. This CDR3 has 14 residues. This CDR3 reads CASSPFGDTYEQYF. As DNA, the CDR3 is TGTGCCAGCAGCCCTTTTGGGGATACCTACGAGCAGTACTTC.

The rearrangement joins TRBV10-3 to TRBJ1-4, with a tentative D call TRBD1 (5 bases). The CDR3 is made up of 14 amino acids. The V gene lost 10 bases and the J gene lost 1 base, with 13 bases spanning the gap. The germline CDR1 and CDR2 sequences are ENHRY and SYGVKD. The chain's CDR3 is CATSAQGTNEKLFF. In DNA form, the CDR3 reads TGTGCCACCTCAGCCCAGGGAACTAATGAAAAACTGTTTTTT.